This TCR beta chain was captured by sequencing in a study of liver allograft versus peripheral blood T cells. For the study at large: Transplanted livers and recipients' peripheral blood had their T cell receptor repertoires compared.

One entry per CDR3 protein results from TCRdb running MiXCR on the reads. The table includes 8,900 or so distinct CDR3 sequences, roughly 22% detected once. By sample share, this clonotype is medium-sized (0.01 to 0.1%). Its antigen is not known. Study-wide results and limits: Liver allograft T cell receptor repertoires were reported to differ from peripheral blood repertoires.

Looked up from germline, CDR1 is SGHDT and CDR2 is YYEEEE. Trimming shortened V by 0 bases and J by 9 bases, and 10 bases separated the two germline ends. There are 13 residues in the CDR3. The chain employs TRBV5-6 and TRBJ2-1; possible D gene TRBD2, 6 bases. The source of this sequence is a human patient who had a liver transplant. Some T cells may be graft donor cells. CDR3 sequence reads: CASSLAPRGEQFF. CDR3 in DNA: TGTGCCAGCAGCTTGGCCCCGCGGGGTGAGCAGTTCTTC.